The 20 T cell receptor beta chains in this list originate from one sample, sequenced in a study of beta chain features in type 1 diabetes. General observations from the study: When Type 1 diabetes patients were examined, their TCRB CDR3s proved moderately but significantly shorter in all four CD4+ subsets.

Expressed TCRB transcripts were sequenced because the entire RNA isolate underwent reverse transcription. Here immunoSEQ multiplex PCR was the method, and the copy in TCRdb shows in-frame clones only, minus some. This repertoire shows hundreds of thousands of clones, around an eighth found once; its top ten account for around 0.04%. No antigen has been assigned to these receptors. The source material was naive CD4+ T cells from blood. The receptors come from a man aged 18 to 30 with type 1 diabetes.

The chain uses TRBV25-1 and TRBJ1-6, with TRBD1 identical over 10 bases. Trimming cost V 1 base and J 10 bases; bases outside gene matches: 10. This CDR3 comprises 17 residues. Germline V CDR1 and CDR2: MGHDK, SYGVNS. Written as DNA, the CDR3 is TGTGCCAGCAGTGAATTCCGACAGGGGGCCAGCACCTCACCCCTCCACTTT. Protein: CASSEFRQGASTSPLHF.

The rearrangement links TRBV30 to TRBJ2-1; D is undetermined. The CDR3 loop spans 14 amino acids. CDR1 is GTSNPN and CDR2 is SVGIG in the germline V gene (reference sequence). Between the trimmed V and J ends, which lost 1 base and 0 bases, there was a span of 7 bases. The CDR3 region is CAWSDGVSYNEQFF. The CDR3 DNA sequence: TGTGCCTGGAGTGATGGGGTCTCCTACAATGAGCAGTTCTTC.

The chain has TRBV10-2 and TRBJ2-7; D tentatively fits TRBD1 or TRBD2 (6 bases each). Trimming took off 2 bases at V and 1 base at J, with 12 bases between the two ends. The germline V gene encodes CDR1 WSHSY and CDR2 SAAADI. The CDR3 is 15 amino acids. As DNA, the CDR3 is TGCGCCAGCAGTGAGGACTGGGGGGCTTCCTACGAGCAGTACTTC. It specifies CASSEDWGASYEQYF.

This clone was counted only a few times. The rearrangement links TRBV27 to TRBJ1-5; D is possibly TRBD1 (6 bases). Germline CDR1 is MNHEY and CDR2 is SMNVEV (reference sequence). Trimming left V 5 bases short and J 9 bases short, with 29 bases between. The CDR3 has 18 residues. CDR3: CASSTFPPGQGLVGPQHF. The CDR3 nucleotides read TGTGCCAGCAGTACCTTTCCTCCGGGACAAGGCCTTGTCGGGCCCCAGCATTTT.

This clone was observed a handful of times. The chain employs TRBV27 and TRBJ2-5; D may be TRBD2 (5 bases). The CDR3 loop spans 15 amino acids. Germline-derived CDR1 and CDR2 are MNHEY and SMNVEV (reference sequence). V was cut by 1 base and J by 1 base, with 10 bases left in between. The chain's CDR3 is CASSLFTSGQETQYF. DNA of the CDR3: TGTGCCAGCAGTTTATTTACCAGCGGCCAAGAGACCCAGTACTTC.

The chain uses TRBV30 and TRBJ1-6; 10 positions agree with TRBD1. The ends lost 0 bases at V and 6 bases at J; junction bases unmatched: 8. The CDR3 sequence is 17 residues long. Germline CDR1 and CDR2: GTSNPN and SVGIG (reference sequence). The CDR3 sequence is CAWSVGGTGAINSPLHF. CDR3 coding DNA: TGTGCCTGGAGTGTTGGCGGGACAGGGGCGATTAATTCACCCCTCCACTTT. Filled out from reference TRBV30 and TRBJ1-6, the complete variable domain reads SQTIHQWPATLVQPVGSPLSLECTVEGTSNPNLYWYRQAAGRGLQLLFYSVGIGQISSEVPQNLSASRPQDRQFILSSKKLLLSDSGFYLCAWSVGGTGAINSPLHFGNGTRLTVT.

CDR3 DNA: TGTGCCAGCACCCGGGGACTGGAGAACACCGGGGAGCTGTTTTTT. This sequence encodes CASTRGLENTGELFF. V and J are TRBV9 and TRBJ2-2; TRBD2 is a possible D gene (6 bases). The CDR3 length is 15 residues. Germline CDR1 and CDR2: SGDLS and YYNGEE. Trimming stripped 6 bases from V and 1 base from J, with 13 bases between.

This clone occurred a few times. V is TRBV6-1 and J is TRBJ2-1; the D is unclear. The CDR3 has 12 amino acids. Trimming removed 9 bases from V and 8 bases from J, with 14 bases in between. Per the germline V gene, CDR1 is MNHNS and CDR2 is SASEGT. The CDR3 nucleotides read TGTGCCAGTCAGAGGACGGTCGATGAGCAGTTCTTC. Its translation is CASQRTVDEQFF.

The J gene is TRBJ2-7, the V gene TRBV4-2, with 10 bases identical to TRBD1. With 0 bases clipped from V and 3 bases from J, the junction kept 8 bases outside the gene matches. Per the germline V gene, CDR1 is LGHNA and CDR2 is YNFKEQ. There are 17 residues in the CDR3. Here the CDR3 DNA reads TGTGCCAGCAGCCAAGAGGTTGGGACAGGGGTGAGCTACGAGCAGTACTTC. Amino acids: CASSQEVGTGVSYEQYF.

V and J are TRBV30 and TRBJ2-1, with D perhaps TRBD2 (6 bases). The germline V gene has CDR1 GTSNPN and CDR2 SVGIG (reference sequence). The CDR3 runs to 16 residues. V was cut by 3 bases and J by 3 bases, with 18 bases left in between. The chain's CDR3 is CAWRRWRGRFYNEQFF. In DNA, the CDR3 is TGTGCCTGGAGAAGATGGAGGGGAAGGTTCTACAATGAGCAGTTCTTC.

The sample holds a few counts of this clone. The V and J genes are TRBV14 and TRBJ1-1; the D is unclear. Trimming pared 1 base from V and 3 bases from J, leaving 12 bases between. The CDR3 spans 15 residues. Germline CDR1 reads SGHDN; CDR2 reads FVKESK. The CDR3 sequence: CASSQAWRVDTEAFF. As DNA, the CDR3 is TGTGCCAGCAGCCAAGCGTGGCGTGTGGACACTGAAGCTTTCTTT.

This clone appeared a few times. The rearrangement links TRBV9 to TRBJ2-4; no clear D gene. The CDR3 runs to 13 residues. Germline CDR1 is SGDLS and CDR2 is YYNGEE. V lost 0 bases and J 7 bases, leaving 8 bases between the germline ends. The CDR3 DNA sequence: TGTGCCAGCAGCGTAGATGAAGGGAACATTCAGTACTTC. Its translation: CASSVDEGNIQYF. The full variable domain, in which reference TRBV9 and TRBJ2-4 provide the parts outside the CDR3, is DSGVTQTPKHLITATGQRVTLRCSPRSGDLSVYWYQQSLDQGLQFLIQYYNGEERAKGNILERFSAQQFPDLHSELNLSSLELGDSALYFCASSVDEGNIQYFGAGTRLSVL.

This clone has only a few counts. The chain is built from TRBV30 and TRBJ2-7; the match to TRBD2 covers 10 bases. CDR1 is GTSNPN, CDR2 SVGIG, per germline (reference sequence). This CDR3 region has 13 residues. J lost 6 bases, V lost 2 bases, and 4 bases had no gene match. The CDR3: CAWSSGRASEQYF. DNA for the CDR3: TGTGCCTGGAGTAGCGGGAGGGCCAGCGAGCAGTACTTC.

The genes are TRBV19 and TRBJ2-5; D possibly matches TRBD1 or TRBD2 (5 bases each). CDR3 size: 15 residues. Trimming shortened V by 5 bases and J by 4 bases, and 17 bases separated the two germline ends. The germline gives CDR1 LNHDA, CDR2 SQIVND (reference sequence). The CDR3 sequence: CASSAGASSGETQYF. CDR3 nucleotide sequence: TGTGCCAGTAGTGCCGGGGCTTCGAGCGGAGAGACCCAGTACTTC.

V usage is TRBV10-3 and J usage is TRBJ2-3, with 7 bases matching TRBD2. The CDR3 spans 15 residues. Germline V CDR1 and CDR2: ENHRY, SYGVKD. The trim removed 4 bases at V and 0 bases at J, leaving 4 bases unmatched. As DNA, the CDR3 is TGTGCCATCAGTGGCCCAGCGGGGAGCACAGATACGCAGTATTTT. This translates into CAISGPAGSTDTQYF.

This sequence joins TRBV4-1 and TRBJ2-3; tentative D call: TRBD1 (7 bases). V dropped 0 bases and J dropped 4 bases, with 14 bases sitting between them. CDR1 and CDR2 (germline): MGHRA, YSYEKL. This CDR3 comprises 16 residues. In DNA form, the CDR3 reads TGCGCCAGCAGCCAAGATGCCCCAGGGGGGTCAGATACGCAGTATTTT. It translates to CASSQDAPGGSDTQYF.

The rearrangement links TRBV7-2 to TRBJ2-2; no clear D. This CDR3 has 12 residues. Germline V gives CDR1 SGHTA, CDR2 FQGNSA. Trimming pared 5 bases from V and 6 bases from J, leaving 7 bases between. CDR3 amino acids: CASSPLSGELFF. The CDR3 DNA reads TGTGCCAGCAGCCCCCTTTCCGGGGAGCTGTTTTTT. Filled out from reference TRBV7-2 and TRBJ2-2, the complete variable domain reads GAGVSQSPSNKVTEKGKDVELRCDPISGHTALYWYRQSLGQGLEFLIYFQGNSAPDKSGLPSDRFSAERTGGSVSTLTIQRTQQEDSAVYLCASSPLSGELFFGEGSRLTVL.

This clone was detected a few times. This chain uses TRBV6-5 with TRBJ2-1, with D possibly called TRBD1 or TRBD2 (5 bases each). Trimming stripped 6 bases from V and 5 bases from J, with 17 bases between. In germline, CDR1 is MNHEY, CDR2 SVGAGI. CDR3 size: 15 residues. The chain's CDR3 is CASSQRGAPNNEQFF. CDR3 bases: TGTGCCAGCAGCCAAAGAGGGGCACCCAACAATGAGCAGTTCTTC.

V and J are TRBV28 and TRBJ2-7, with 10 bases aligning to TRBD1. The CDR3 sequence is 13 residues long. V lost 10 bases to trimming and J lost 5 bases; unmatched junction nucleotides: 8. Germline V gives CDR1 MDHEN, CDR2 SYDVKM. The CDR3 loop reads CATDRQGAHEQYF. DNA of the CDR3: TGTGCCACGGACAGACAGGGGGCCCACGAGCAGTACTTC.

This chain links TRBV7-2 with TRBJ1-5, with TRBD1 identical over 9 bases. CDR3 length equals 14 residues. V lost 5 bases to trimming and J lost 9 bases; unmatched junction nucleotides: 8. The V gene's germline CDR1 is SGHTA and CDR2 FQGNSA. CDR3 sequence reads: CASSRDRVGAPQHF. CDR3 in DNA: TGTGCCAGCAGCCGGGACAGGGTCGGGGCGCCCCAGCATTTT.